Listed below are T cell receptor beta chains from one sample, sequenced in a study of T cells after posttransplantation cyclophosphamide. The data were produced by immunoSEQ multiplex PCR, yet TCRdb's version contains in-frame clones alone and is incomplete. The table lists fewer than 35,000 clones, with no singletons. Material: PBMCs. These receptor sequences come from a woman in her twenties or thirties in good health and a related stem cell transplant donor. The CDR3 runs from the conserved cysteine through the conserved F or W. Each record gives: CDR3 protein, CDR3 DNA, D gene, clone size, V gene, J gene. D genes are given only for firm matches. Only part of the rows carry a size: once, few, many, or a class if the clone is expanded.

CDR3: CASSLALQGAGGYTF
DNA: TGTGCCAGCAGCTTAGCGTTACAGGGGGCGGGCGGCTACACCTTC
D: TRBD1
size: few
V: TRBV7-2
J: TRBJ1-2

CDR3: CASRTGRDTGELFF
DNA: TGCGCCAGTCGGACAGGGAGGGACACCGGGGAGCTGTTTTTT
D: NA
size: many
V: TRBV5-1
J: TRBJ2-2

CDR3: CASRHRTGTYEQYF
DNA: TGTGCCAGCAGACATAGGACAGGGACCTACGAGCAGTACTTC
D: TRBD1
size: many
V: TRBV2
J: TRBJ2-7

CDR3: CASSSGQGTYGYTF
DNA: TGCGCCAGCAGCTCAGGACAGGGGACCTATGGCTACACCTTC
D: TRBD1
size: few
V: TRBV5-1
J: TRBJ1-2

CDR3: CASSATETSGGFEQYF
DNA: TGTGCCAGCAGCGCCACGGAAACTAGCGGGGGGTTCGAGCAGTACTTC
D: TRBD2
size: few
V: TRBV7-8
J: TRBJ2-7

CDR3: CASSNTGGVETQYF
DNA: TGTGCCAGCAGCAATACAGGGGGCGTTGAGACCCAGTACTTC
D: TRBD1
size: NA
V: TRBV7-2
J: TRBJ2-5

CDR3: CASSDLKRGGSTGELFF
DNA: TGTGCCAGCAGCGACCTTAAGCGGGGGGGCAGCACCGGGGAGCTGTTTTTT
D: TRBD2
size: few
V: TRBV5-6
J: TRBJ2-2

CDR3: CASSPSGTGNTEAFF
DNA: TGCGCCAGCAGCCCCTCCGGGACAGGGAACACTGAAGCTTTCTTT
D: TRBD1
size: many
V: TRBV5-1
J: TRBJ1-1

CDR3: CASSPRQENEQFF
DNA: TGTGCCAGCAGCCCCAGACAGGAGAATGAGCAGTTCTTC
D: NA
size: few
V: TRBV11-3
J: TRBJ2-1

CDR3: CASSWGRTGVTEAFF
DNA: TGCGCCAGCAGCTGGGGCCGAACAGGGGTCACTGAAGCTTTCTTT
D: TRBD1
size: many
V: TRBV5-1
J: TRBJ1-1

CDR3: CASSLGWGDRGPSNQPQHF
DNA: TGTGCCAGCAGCTTAGGATGGGGGGACAGGGGGCCTAGCAATCAGCCCCAGCATTTT
D: TRBD1
size: many
V: TRBV7-2
J: TRBJ1-5

CDR3: CASSVVGAGPEETQYF
DNA: TGTGCCAGCAGCGTAGTGGGAGCGGGGCCCGAGGAGACCCAGTACTTC
D: TRBD2
size: few
V: TRBV9
J: TRBJ2-5

CDR3: CASSLEGAEFF
DNA: TGTGCCAGCAGTTTGGAGGGGGCAGAGTTCTTC
D: NA
size: few
V: TRBV28
J: TRBJ2-1

CDR3: CASSFLGGNEQYF
DNA: TGTGCCAGCAGTTTCCTGGGGGGGAACGAGCAGTACTTC
D: TRBD2
size: many
V: TRBV7-9
J: TRBJ2-7

CDR3: CASSSDSYGYTF
DNA: TGTGCCAGCAGCTCGGACAGCTATGGCTACACCTTC
D: NA
size: many
V: TRBV5-4
J: TRBJ1-2

CDR3: CASSQVAQGVHGYTF
DNA: TGCGCCAGCAGCCAAGTTGCACAGGGGGTCCATGGCTACACCTTC
D: TRBD1
size: many
V: TRBV4-1
J: TRBJ1-2

CDR3: CASSPGTGIFYEQYF
DNA: TGTGCCAGCAGCCCCGGGACAGGGATTTTCTACGAGCAGTACTTC
D: TRBD1
size: many
V: TRBV6-5
J: TRBJ2-7

CDR3: CATSDISTGYTF
DNA: TGTGCCACCAGTGATATTTCTACGGGCTACACCTTC
D: NA
size: NA
V: TRBV24-1
J: TRBJ1-2

CDR3: CASSLAGGEKLFF
DNA: TGTGCCAGCAGCTTGGCAGGGGGCGAAAAACTGTTTTTT
D: TRBD1
size: many
V: TRBV5-6
J: TRBJ1-4

CDR3: CASAPRGGATEAFF
DNA: TGTGCCAGCGCCCCGCGGGGGGGGGCCACTGAAGCTTTCTTT
D: NA
size: many
V: TRBV6-6
J: TRBJ1-1

CDR3: CAISDGTASYEQYF
DNA: TGTGCCATCAGTGACGGGACAGCGTCATACGAGCAGTACTTC
D: TRBD1
size: many
V: TRBV10-3
J: TRBJ2-7

CDR3: CASSFNREGQPQHF
DNA: TGTGCCAGCAGCTTTAACAGGGAAGGGCAGCCCCAGCATTTT
D: NA
size: many
V: TRBV11-2
J: TRBJ1-5

CDR3: CASSLYRQGNEQYF
DNA: TGTGCCAGCAGTTTATATAGACAGGGTAACGAGCAGTACTTC
D: TRBD1
size: many
V: TRBV28
J: TRBJ2-7

CDR3: CASSPVTGRGSSEAFF
DNA: TGTGCCAGCAGTCCCGTCACCGGTAGGGGTTCTTCTGAAGCTTTCTTT
D: NA
size: many
V: TRBV28
J: TRBJ1-1

CDR3: CASSPGRWERGANVLTF
DNA: TGCGCCAGCAGCCCGGGGAGGTGGGAAAGAGGGGCCAACGTCCTGACTTTC
D: NA
size: many
V: TRBV5-1
J: TRBJ2-6

CDR3: CASSGRTAGELFF
DNA: TGTGCCAGTAGTGGCCGAACAGCCGGGGAGCTGTTTTTT
D: NA
size: many
V: TRBV19
J: TRBJ2-2

CDR3: CASSPAWGQSYEQYF
DNA: TGTGCCAGCAGCCCCGCCTGGGGACAGAGCTACGAGCAGTACTTC
D: TRBD1
size: many
V: TRBV7-9
J: TRBJ2-7

CDR3: CASSPPTGGSYNEQFF
DNA: TGTGCCAGCAGTCCCCCGACAGGGGGCTCCTACAATGAGCAGTTCTTC
D: TRBD1
size: many
V: TRBV12-3/TRBV12-4
J: TRBJ2-1

CDR3: CATSQGLPKLDTQYF
DNA: TGTGCCACCAGCCAGGGGCTTCCGAAATTAGATACGCAGTATTTT
D: NA
size: few
V: TRBV15
J: TRBJ2-3

CDR3: CASSWAGLAGPTDTQYF
DNA: TGTGCCAGCAGCTGGGCGGGACTAGCGGGTCCAACAGATACGCAGTATTTT
D: TRBD2
size: many
V: TRBV5-4
J: TRBJ2-3

CDR3: CASSLSGVESPLHF
DNA: TGTGCCAGCAGTTTATCAGGGGTGGAATCACCCCTCCACTTT
D: NA
size: many
V: TRBV12-3/TRBV12-4
J: TRBJ1-6

CDR3: CASSIGALGTYEQYF
DNA: TGTGCCAGTAGTATAGGAGCTCTGGGCACCTACGAGCAGTACTTC
D: NA
size: many
V: TRBV19
J: TRBJ2-7

CDR3: CSGLWGGEQYF
DNA: TGCAGCGGCCTTTGGGGGGGCGAGCAGTACTTC
D: TRBD2
size: NA
V: TRBV29-1
J: TRBJ2-7

CDR3: CARSFFGRQGVGEKLFF
DNA: TGTGCCAGAAGCTTTTTTGGCCGACAGGGGGTAGGTGAAAAACTGTTTTTT
D: TRBD1
size: many
V: TRBV5-3
J: TRBJ1-4

CDR3: CASSLGGAETQYF
DNA: TGTGCCAGCAGCCTTGGCGGTGCAGAGACCCAGTACTTC
D: NA
size: NA
V: TRBV5-4
J: TRBJ2-5

CDR3: CASSLSPLETQYF
DNA: TGTGCCAGCAGTTTATCCCCTCTCGAGACCCAGTACTTC
D: NA
size: many
V: TRBV12-3/TRBV12-4
J: TRBJ2-5

CDR3: CASSPYRAYEQYF
DNA: TGTGCCAGCTCACCTTACAGGGCCTACGAGCAGTACTTC
D: NA
size: many
V: TRBV18
J: TRBJ2-7

CDR3: CASSSMSDTQYF
DNA: TGCGCCAGCAGCAGTATGTCAGATACGCAGTATTTT
D: NA
size: few
V: TRBV23-1
J: TRBJ2-3

CDR3: CASSDKAGITGEQFF
DNA: TGCGCCAGCAGCGACAAGGCCGGGATCACAGGTGAGCAGTTCTTC
D: NA
size: many
V: TRBV5-1
J: TRBJ2-1

CDR3: CASSSRGVQPQHF
DNA: TGTGCCAGCAGTTCCCGGGGGGTGCAGCCCCAGCATTTT
D: NA
size: many
V: TRBV12-3/TRBV12-4
J: TRBJ1-5

CDR3: CASSEAGQENTEAFF
DNA: TGTGCCAGCAGTGAAGCGGGGCAGGAGAACACTGAAGCTTTCTTT
D: NA
size: many
V: TRBV6-4
J: TRBJ1-1

CDR3: CASSQDIRGHEQYF
DNA: TGTGCCAGCAGCCAAGATATCAGGGGGCACGAGCAGTACTTC
D: TRBD1
size: many
V: TRBV14
J: TRBJ2-7